This T cell receptor beta chain was captured by sequencing in a study of shared clonotypes between healthy human individuals (dated by TCRdb to about 2020). For the wider study: Two women and three men aged 18 to 49 years were included in the cohort. For each donor, CD4 naive and CD4 memory were each given three plates, CD8 naive was given two plates, and CD8 memory was given one plate. Blood TCR repertoires of 5 or 6 healthy adults were deeply sequenced to estimate repertoire size and the extent of clonotype sharing between individuals. Libraries were prepared and TCR repertoires were sequenced by different laboratories using diverse techniques, in order to increase sequencing depth and limit assay-specific biases. Between about 0.9 and 9 billion PBMCs per donor were obtained by leukapheresis.

CDR1 and CDR2 are read off the germline V gene as SGHTA and FQGTGA. There are 15 amino acids in the CDR3, from cysteine to phenylalanine inclusive. The read is trimmed to its CDR3 DNA, 45 bases read in frame from base 1. V and J lose 2 bases and 2 bases, and a span of 12 bases separates them. The donors were healthy, HIV-negative adults who had no recently reported acute infections or vaccinations. Only Caucasian adults living in Nashville, Tennessee, USA were represented among the donors. CD4+ T cells were enriched by magnetic negative selection, after which naive cells were positively selected on CD45RA and the negative fraction was taken as the memory subset. Blood was obtained by leukapheresis, after which PBMCs were separated by Ficoll-Histopaque density gradient centrifugation and cryopreserved in liquid nitrogen vapor phase. Analytical flow cytometry was used to check the purity and quantity of each magnetically sorted T cell population. Genomic DNA was isolated from every sorted fraction and measured by UV absorbance on a Nanodrop 2000c.

TCR CDR3 regions were amplified from genomic DNA by multiplex PCR using the deep immunoSEQ assay. Extracted genomic DNA from each cell subset was distributed evenly across all wells of several immunoSEQ 96-well plates, and each plate was treated as a replicate. For sorted subsets, each replicate PCR was loaded with around 220 ng genomic DNA, equivalent to 30,000 or so T cell genomes. The purified libraries were quantified using a Qubit 3.0 fluorometer, sized with a Bioanalyzer 2100, and then quantified again using the KAPA Library Quantification kit. A separate single-read 150-cycle Illumina NextSeq 550 flow cell was used to sequence each immunoSEQ 96-well plate. The published analysis was carried out like this. The immunoSEQ output contained only junctional sequences without quality scores, so filtering could not match that applied to full-length reads. Sequences were annotated with PyIR, a Python wrapper for IgBLAST v1.9, using IMGT germline references to assign V/J genes and CDR3. Reads were filtered out if the reads had weak V/J assignments (E-value above 1e-6), no CDR3, stop codons, out-of-frame junctions, or ambiguous translated residues. V3J clonotypes were defined as sequences sharing an identical inferred V gene, J gene, and CDR3 amino acid sequence. Percentage overlap between repertoires was computed as shared unique clonotypes divided by the size of the smaller repertoire. Three approaches were used to assess repertoire richness: RTK rarefaction, the Chao1 estimator, and Recon v2.1 estimates of unobserved clonotypes. Generation probabilities were computed with OLGA for all TCRbeta clonotypes obtained by the gDNA method from a handful of donors. TCRdb retrieved this table from immuneACCESS and kept in-frame rearrangements only. Not all clones are present; in checked studies, unresolved V genes account for under half, and no reason is known for the remainder. The V and J calls and clone size were taken over from that table, and D and trimming were inferred from the DNA. This sample gives approximately 2,000,000 clones in total; less than 95% of them show up just once. About 0.41% of the sample is held by the ten biggest clonotypes.

The study at large found these results: Because the study included a small number of donors, the genetic and exposure-history diversity represented was limited. Larger estimated clonotype richness was generally found for naive subsets than for memory subsets. When a handful of donors were compared, the shared fraction of clonotypes was about 5% for naive CD4, roughly 3.4% for naive CD8, more than 2% for memory CD4, and approximately 0.4% for memory CD8. Sampling was limited to blood, and TCR repertoires in tissue likely differ from TCR repertoires in blood. Incomplete sequencing was indicated by rarefaction of sorted-subset datasets, despite the large sequencing depth. Compared with non-shared clonotypes, clonotypes shared by all four sorted-subset donors had higher generation probabilities. Pairwise subsampling led to the expectation that sequencing depth would affect the degree of clonotype sharing among donors.

Comment on this clone: What antigen it recognizes has not been identified. Per-base quality was not reported, and no clone a single base away is much larger than it.

What was sequenced was naive CD4+ T cells from PBMCs. Taken with the paper, the label for cell subset or site translates to: CD45RA+ positively selected. The rearranged chain carries TRBV7-3 and TRBJ2-5, with no confident D gene call. This TCR was recovered from a man in his late teens or twenties in good health. Some clones in this sample may be carry-over from other donors' samples. Here the CDR3 is given as CASSLGRIIQETQYF. The sequenced DNA: TGTGCCAGCAGCTTAGGGCGGATTATTCAAGAGACCCAGTACTTC.